This TCR beta chain was recovered during a study of control samples from healthy donors and cancer patients. This table comes from immunoSEQ multiplex PCR, and its TCRdb copy is limited to in-frame clones, with some not included. The top ten hold approximately 9.4% of the sample, which has approximately 84,000 clones, approximately 78% seen once. The origin of this receptor is a woman aged 55-69 years in good health. The sequenced material came from blood.

DNA of the CDR3: TGTGCCAGCAGTTTAAAACCATCTAACTATGGCTACACCTTC. It specifies CASSLKPSNYGYTF. The chain uses TRBV27 and TRBJ1-2; D is unclear. The CDR3 runs 14 residues. Germline V gene data show CDR1 as MNHEY and CDR2 as SMNVEV (reference sequence). V was pared by 2 bases and J by 0 bases, with 7 bases between.